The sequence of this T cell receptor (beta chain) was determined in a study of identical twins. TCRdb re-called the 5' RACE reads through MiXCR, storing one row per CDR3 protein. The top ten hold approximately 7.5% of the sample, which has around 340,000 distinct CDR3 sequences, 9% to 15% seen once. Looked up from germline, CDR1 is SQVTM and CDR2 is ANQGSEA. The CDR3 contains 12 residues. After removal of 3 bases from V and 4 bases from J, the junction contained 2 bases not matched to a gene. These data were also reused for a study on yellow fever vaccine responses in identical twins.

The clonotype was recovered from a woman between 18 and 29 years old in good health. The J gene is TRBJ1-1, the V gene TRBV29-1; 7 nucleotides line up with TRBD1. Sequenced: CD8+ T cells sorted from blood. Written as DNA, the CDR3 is TGCAGCGTTGATGCAGGGGGCACTGAAGCTTTCTTT. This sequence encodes CSVDAGGTEAFF. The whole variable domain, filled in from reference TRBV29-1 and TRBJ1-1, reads SAVISQKPSRDICQRGTSLTIQCQVDSQVTMMFWYRQQPGQSLTLIATANQGSEATYESGFVIDKFPISRPNLTFSTLTVSNMSPEDSSIYLCSVDAGGTEAFFGQGTRLTVV.